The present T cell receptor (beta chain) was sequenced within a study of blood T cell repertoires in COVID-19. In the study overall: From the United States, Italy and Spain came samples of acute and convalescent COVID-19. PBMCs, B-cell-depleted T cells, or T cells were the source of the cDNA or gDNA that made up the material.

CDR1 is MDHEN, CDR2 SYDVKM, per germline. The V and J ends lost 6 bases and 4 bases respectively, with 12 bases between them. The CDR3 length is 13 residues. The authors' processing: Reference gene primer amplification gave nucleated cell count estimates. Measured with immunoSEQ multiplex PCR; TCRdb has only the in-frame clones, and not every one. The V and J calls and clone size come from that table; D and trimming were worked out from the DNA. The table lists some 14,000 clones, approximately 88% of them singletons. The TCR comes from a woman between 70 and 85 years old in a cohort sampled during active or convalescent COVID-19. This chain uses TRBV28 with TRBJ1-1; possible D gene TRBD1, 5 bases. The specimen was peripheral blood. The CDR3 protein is CASRARGSTEAFF. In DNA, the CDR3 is TGTGCCAGCAGAGCCCGGGGGTCCACTGAAGCTTTCTTT.